The 18 T cell receptor beta chains presented below share a single source sample, sequenced in a study of blood T cell repertoires in COVID-19. Generated by immunoSEQ multiplex PCR, the TCRdb table keeps only in-frame clones and is missing some. Found here are almost 350,000 clones, roughly 86% of them singletons; the top ten hold 1%. The sequenced sample consisted of PBMCs or T cells enriched from blood (not recorded which). These receptors were obtained from a woman aged 25 to 45 who had been exposed to COVID-19.

This clone was counted a single time. This chain joins TRBV2 and TRBJ2-7, with 10 positions matching TRBD1. CDR1 and CDR2 from the germline V gene are SNHLY and FYNNEI. This CDR3 comprises 14 residues. V trimming: 7 bases; J trimming: 4 bases; junction bases outside the gene matches: 7. This CDR3 reads CASTERTGGYEQYF. The CDR3 nucleotides read TGTGCCAGCACCGAGAGGACAGGGGGTTACGAGCAGTACTTC.

The V gene is TRBV11-3, the J gene TRBJ1-1; possibly TRBD1 for D (5 bases). With 7 bases removed from V and 0 bases from J, the gap between germline ends came to 15 bases. This CDR3 spans 15 amino acids. Germline V lookup: CDR1 SGHNT, CDR2 YENEEA. CDR3 loop: CASTPTELMNTEAFF. The CDR3 DNA is TGTGCCAGCACCCCGACAGAATTAATGAACACTGAAGCTTTCTTT.

The J gene is TRBJ1-6, the V gene TRBV28; D possibly corresponds to TRBD1 (5 bases). Trimming took 5 bases from V and 10 from J, leaving 18 bases between them. Germline-derived CDR1 and CDR2 are MDHEN and SYDVKM. The CDR3 extends over 15 amino acids. The CDR3 sequence: CASSPNFGGWSPLHF. CDR3 DNA sequence: TGTGCCAGCAGTCCAAACTTCGGGGGATGGTCACCCCTCCACTTT.

The chain carries TRBV9 and TRBJ1-5, with a weak D call TRBD1 (5 bases). Germline V gene lookup returns CDR1 SGDLS and CDR2 YYNGEE. CDR3 size: 15 residues. Trimming cost V 4 bases and J 9 bases, with 20 bases left between them. CDR3 DNA: TGTGCCAGCAGCCCGTCGGGGGATCGACGGGGGCCCCAGCATTTT. Its protein product is CASSPSGDRRGPQHF. The full variable domain, rest sourced from reference TRBV9 and TRBJ1-5, is DSGVTQTPKHLITATGQRVTLRCSPRSGDLSVYWYQQSLDQGLQFLIQYYNGEERAKGNILERFSAQQFPDLHSELNLSSLELGDSALYFCASSPSGDRRGPQHFGDGTRLSIL.

This clone was seen just once. The CDR3 region is CSVSRTRQFAITQYF. The CDR3 coding sequence is TGCAGCGTTTCTAGGACACGTCAATTCGCCATTACGCAGTATTTT. V and J are TRBV29-1 and TRBJ2-3; D is possibly TRBD1 (5 bases). Germline assignment: CDR1 SQVTM and CDR2 ANQGSEA. The CDR3 consists of 15 residues. The germline V and J ends were trimmed by 5 bases and 8 bases, with 23 bases remaining between them.

The chain carries TRBV28 and TRBJ1-3; D is possibly TRBD1 (5 bases). CDR1 and CDR2 (germline): MDHEN, SYDVKM. V was cut by 3 bases and J by 0 bases, with 12 bases left in between. The CDR3 totals 16 residues. The CDR3 DNA reads as TGTGCCAGCAGTTTCCCCACGGGGGACTCTGGAAACACCATATATTTT. Its translation: CASSFPTGDSGNTIYF. The variable domain in full, completed from reference TRBV28 and TRBJ1-3, reads DVKVTQSSRYLVKRTGEKVFLECVQDMDHENMFWYRQDPGLGLRLIYFSYDVKMKEKGDIPEGYSVSREKKERFSLILESASTNQTSMYLCASSFPTGDSGNTIYFGEGSWLTVV.

The chain joins TRBV28 to TRBJ2-7, with 11 bases fitting TRBD1. Germline loops: CDR1 MDHEN, CDR2 SYDVKM. CDR3 length: 15 residues. Trimming removed 5 bases from V and 2 bases from J; junction bases left unmatched: 5. The CDR3: CASSPGTGGAYEQYF. CDR3 nucleotides: TGTGCCAGCAGTCCCGGGACAGGGGGGGCCTACGAGCAGTACTTC.

The gene calls are TRBV28 and TRBJ2-7, with 9 bases matching TRBD1. This CDR3 is built from 13 residues. Germline CDR1 is MDHEN and CDR2 is SYDVKM. Trimming at V came to 5 bases and at J to 4 bases, leaving 3 bases not matched to a gene. CDR3 in amino acids: CASSGDRVYEQYF. The CDR3 nucleotides are TGTGCCAGCAGTGGGGACAGGGTGTACGAGCAGTACTTC.

The chain carries TRBV6-6 and TRBJ1-5; the D is unclear. V was trimmed by 6 bases and J by 4 bases, leaving 13 bases between them. From germline, CDR1 is MNHNY and CDR2 SVGAGI (reference sequence). The CDR3 has 14 residues. For the CDR3, the DNA is TGTGCCAGCAGGGCTCGACAAGCAAATCAGCCCCAGCATTTT. Amino acids: CASRARQANQPQHF.

This chain joins TRBV19 and TRBJ1-2; tentative D call: TRBD1 (6 bases). Germline CDR1 and CDR2: LNHDA and SQIVND (reference sequence). This CDR3 has 14 residues. Trimming stripped 4 bases from V and 6 bases from J, with 15 bases between. The CDR3 is CASSRIGGSHGYTF. CDR3 sequence (DNA): TGTGCCAGTAGTAGGATAGGGGGATCACATGGCTACACCTTC.

On this clone: The junction differs from germline at one of its ends, possibly a read error. The rearrangement links TRBV7-7 to TRBJ2-1; 10 bases map to TRBD1. Germline-derived CDR1 and CDR2 are SSHAT and FNYEAQ (reference sequence). The CDR3 spans 15 residues. For the CDR3, the DNA is TGTGCTAGCAGCTTAGCCGGGACAGGGGTTAGTGAGCAGTTCTTC. It encodes CASSLAGTGVSEQFF.

V usage is TRBV30 and J usage is TRBJ1-4; D ambiguous. Germline lookup yields CDR1 GTSNPN and CDR2 SVGIG (reference sequence). The length of the CDR3 is 13 residues. Trimming took off 4 bases at V and 1 base at J, with 7 bases between the two ends. The CDR3 here is CAWMSGTNEKLFF. The CDR3 coding sequence is TGTGCCTGGATGTCGGGAACTAATGAAAAACTGTTTTTT.

The genes are TRBV25-1 and TRBJ2-2; D ambiguous. There are 15 residues in the CDR3. Germline V gene data show CDR1 as MGHDK and CDR2 as SYGVNS. Trimming stripped 5 bases from V and 2 bases from J, with 12 bases between. The CDR3 spells CASSPNSVNTGELFF. For the CDR3, the DNA is TGTGCCAGCAGTCCGAACAGTGTTAACACCGGGGAGCTGTTTTTT.

The chain has TRBV10-2 and TRBJ2-1; 8 positions match TRBD2. The length of the CDR3 is 14 residues. V lost 6 bases, J lost 5 bases, and 6 bases stayed unmatched. Germline V gene data show CDR1 as WSHSY and CDR2 as SAAADI. The CDR3 is CASRASGPNNEQFF. The CDR3 coding sequence is TGCGCCAGCAGGGCTAGCGGGCCCAACAATGAGCAGTTCTTC.

This clone was picked up one time. The chain combines TRBV5-5 with TRBJ2-3; D unclear. Deletions cut 3 bases from V and 4 bases from J, with 9 bases between. The CDR3 sequence is 13 residues long. Per germline, CDR1 SGHKS and CDR2 YYEKEE (reference sequence). The CDR3 sequence: CASSSGSADTQYF. DNA of the CDR3: TGTGCCAGCAGCTCGGGTTCCGCAGATACGCAGTATTTT.

This clone was picked up one time. This chain uses TRBV16 with TRBJ1-5; 8 bases are shared with TRBD1. CDR3 length: 16 amino acids. Germline V gene sequence: CDR1 KGHSY, CDR2 FQNENV. Losses at the gene ends were 5 bases for V and 1 base for J; bases not matched to a gene: 7. The CDR3: CASSSQGEWSNQPQHF. In DNA, the CDR3 is TGTGCCAGCAGCTCACAGGGGGAGTGGAGCAATCAGCCCCAGCATTTT.

This chain connects TRBV28 to TRBJ1-2, with a possible D match to TRBD1 (5 bases). V lost 3 bases and J lost 2, with 10 bases in between. CDR3 length equals 14 residues. Germline V gives CDR1 MDHEN, CDR2 SYDVKM. The CDR3 nucleotides read TGTGCCAGCAGTTTGGTTGGGGGGAACTATGGCTACACCTTC. As protein: CASSLVGGNYGYTF.

The chain carries TRBV11-3 and TRBJ2-7, with 7 positions matching TRBD1. This CDR3 contains 15 residues. Germline loops: CDR1 SGHNT, CDR2 YENEEA. V lost 3 bases, J lost 1 base, and 6 bases stayed unmatched. CDR3 in DNA: TGTGCCAGCAGCTTCGGGACAGCCTCATCCTACGAGCAGTACTTC. It encodes CASSFGTASSYEQYF.